The next 16 T cell receptor beta chains were all read from a single sample in a study of shared clonotypes between healthy human individuals. Clones were read by immunoSEQ multiplex PCR, and TCRdb kept only the in-frame ones, dropping some. Among approximately 2.5 million clones listed, just over 90% were seen once. The sequenced sample was naive CD4+ T cells sorted from blood. Specified subset: CD45RA+ positively selected. The receptor set was obtained from a man between 18 and 35 years old in good health.

The V call is TRBV27, the J call TRBJ2-7; TRBD2 is a possible D gene (5 bases). This CDR3 has 13 residues. Germline lookup yields CDR1 MNHEY and CDR2 SMNVEV (reference sequence). The V gene lost 3 bases and the J gene lost 6 bases, with 12 bases spanning the gap. CDR3 in amino acids: CASSFLDRGEQYF. CDR3 nucleotides: TGTGCCAGCAGTTTCCTGGACCGGGGCGAGCAGTACTTC.

The rearrangement uses TRBV30 and TRBJ1-2; D is possibly TRBD1 (5 bases). The CDR3 consists of 11 residues. The V end lost 1 base, the J end lost 13 bases, and 13 bases lay between the germline ends. Germline V gene data show CDR1 as GTSNPN and CDR2 as SVGIG (reference sequence). Here the CDR3 reads CAWSATALSTF. The CDR3, as DNA: TGTGCCTGGAGTGCGACAGCCTTGAGCACCTTC.

The chain recombines TRBV6-1 with TRBJ1-5; D is possibly TRBD1 (5 bases). CDR1 MNHNS and CDR2 SASEGT come from the germline V gene. This CDR3 contains 14 residues. The V gene lost 8 bases and the J gene lost 11 bases, with 22 bases spanning the gap. CDR3 residues: CASDPGTAYSAQHF. The CDR3 DNA reads TGTGCCAGCGACCCCGGGACCGCTTATTCAGCCCAGCATTTT.

Details on this clone: Other DNA sequences from this sample encode an identical CDR3 as well. This chain uses TRBV5-1 with TRBJ2-7; D tentatively fits TRBD1 or TRBD2 (5 bases each). Germline-derived CDR1 and CDR2 are SGHRS and YFSETQ. V was shortened by 4 bases and J by 0 bases, with 14 bases between the two germline ends. The length of the CDR3 is 15 residues. The CDR3 coding sequence is TGCGCCAGCAGCCCCGGGACCTCCGTCTCCTACGAGCAGTACTTC. Its protein is CASSPGTSVSYEQYF.

The V and J genes are TRBV5-6 and TRBJ1-1; no reliable D call. Germline lookup yields CDR1 SGHDT and CDR2 YYEEEE. This CDR3 has 12 amino acids. Deletions cut 4 bases from V and 8 bases from J, with 12 bases between. The CDR3, as DNA: TGTGCCAGCAGCCGCTCCGGGCGGGAAGCTTTCTTT. As protein: CASSRSGREAFF.

The rearrangement uses TRBV5-1 and TRBJ1-1, with D unresolved. Trimming left V 0 bases short and J 0 bases short, with 12 bases between. Germline V lookup: CDR1 SGHRS, CDR2 YFSETQ. The CDR3 consists of 16 residues. The CDR3 DNA is TGCGCCAGCAGCTTGGGCCTCGAACACTTGAACACTGAAGCTTTCTTT. Residues: CASSLGLEHLNTEAFF.

The chain employs TRBV11-2 and TRBJ2-3, with D possibly being TRBD2 (6 bases). V was shortened by 5 bases and J by 9 bases, with 21 bases between the two germline ends. The CDR3 sequence is 15 residues long. Germline V gene data show CDR1 as SGHAT and CDR2 as FQNNGV. The CDR3 is CASSPSGGKTGTQYF. The CDR3 DNA follows: TGTGCCAGCAGCCCTAGTGGGGGGAAGACTGGGACGCAGTATTTT.

J is TRBJ2-7 and V is TRBV28; no firm D call. Germline lookup yields CDR1 MDHEN and CDR2 SYDVKM. The CDR3 extends over 12 amino acids. V was cut by 3 bases and J by 5 bases, with 8 bases left in between. The chain's CDR3 is CASSLMVHEQYF. The CDR3 region has the DNA TGTGCCAGCAGTTTGATGGTCCACGAGCAGTACTTC.

This chain connects TRBV30 to TRBJ1-3; D unresolved. The CDR3 has 14 amino acids. V gave up 1 base and J gave up 0 bases, with 7 bases separating them. Germline-derived CDR1 and CDR2 are GTSNPN and SVGIG (reference sequence). For the CDR3, the DNA is TGTGCCTGGAGTGGAGGTATCTCTGGAAACACCATATATTTT. Residues: CAWSGGISGNTIYF.

The genes are TRBV7-9 and TRBJ1-5; D unclear. Per the germline V gene, CDR1 is SEHNR and CDR2 is FQNEAQ (reference sequence). CDR3 size: 16 residues. Between the trimmed V and J ends, which lost 5 bases and 0 bases, there was a span of 14 bases. The CDR3 coding sequence is TGTGCCAGCAGCCCCGAGACATCATTTAGCAATCAGCCCCAGCATTTT. Protein: CASSPETSFSNQPQHF. Variable domain in full (rest from reference TRBV7-9 and TRBJ1-5): DTGVSQNPRHKITKRGQNVTFRCDPISEHNRLYWYRQTLGQGPEFLTYFQNEAQLEKSRLLSDRFSAERPKGSFSTLEIQRTEQGDSAMYLCASSPETSFSNQPQHFGDGTRLSIL.

Remarks on this clone: This same CDR3 is encoded by further DNA sequences in the sample. The chain has TRBV11-2 and TRBJ1-2; D not certain. CDR3 length: 15 amino acids. CDR1 is SGHAT and CDR2 is FQNNGV in the germline V gene. Trimming pared 1 base from V and 2 bases from J, leaving 11 bases between. CDR3 sequence (DNA): TGTGCCAGCAGCTTAGGGGCTGGAGGGAACTATGGCTACACCTTC. This encodes CASSLGAGGNYGYTF. The variable domain in full, with the rest retrieved from reference TRBV11-2 and TRBJ1-2, is EAGVAQSPRYKIIEKRQSVAFWCNPISGHATLYWYQQILGQGPKLLIQFQNNGVVDDSQLPKDRFSAERLKGVDSTLKIQPAKLEDSAVYLCASSLGAGGNYGYTFGSGTRLTVV.

This clone was seen a single time. This sequence joins TRBV2 and TRBJ2-1; 8 bases fit TRBD1. The CDR3 runs 16 residues. V shed 4 bases, J shed 2 bases, and the junction held 7 bases outside the gene matches. Germline V gene lookup returns CDR1 SNHLY and CDR2 FYNNEI. CDR3 residues: CASSVSGQGTYNEQFF. CDR3 sequence (DNA): TGTGCCAGCAGTGTGTCAGGACAGGGAACCTACAATGAGCAGTTCTTC.

The genes are TRBV19 and TRBJ1-2, with 9 bases fitting TRBD1. The CDR3 is 14 amino acids. The germline gives CDR1 LNHDA, CDR2 SQIVND (reference sequence). V lost 5 bases, J lost 4 bases, and 5 bases stayed unmatched. The CDR3 DNA reads TGTGCCAGTAGTGGACAGGGGATCGGCTATGGCTACACCTTC. It translates to CASSGQGIGYGYTF.

This clone was counted only a few times. The rearrangement uses TRBV6-1 and TRBJ1-6; unclear D gene. With 5 bases removed from V and 5 bases from J, the gap between germline ends came to 13 bases. CDR3 length: 15 residues. CDR1 and CDR2 from the germline V gene are MNHNS and SASEGT. In DNA form, the CDR3 reads TGTGCCAGCAGTCTTCGTAGGGTGGATAATTCACCCCTCCACTTT. This gives the protein CASSLRRVDNSPLHF.

The V and J genes are TRBV5-6 and TRBJ2-7; 7 nucleotides agree with TRBD1. Germline CDR1 SGHDT, CDR2 YYEEEE. This CDR3 spans 15 amino acids. V lost 4 bases and J lost 2; bases outside the gene matches: 9. The CDR3 bases are TGTGCCAGCAGCCCACAGACAGGGATCGCCTACGAGCAGTACTTC. It specifies CASSPQTGIAYEQYF.

The chain joins TRBV13 to TRBJ1-1, with 10 bases identical to TRBD1. The germline gives CDR1 PRHDT, CDR2 FYEKMQ (reference sequence). This CDR3 has 17 amino acids. V lost 5 bases to trimming and J lost 3 bases; unmatched junction nucleotides: 12. This CDR3 is CASSTFRDRGTDTEAFF. The CDR3 region has the DNA TGTGCCAGCAGCACCTTCCGGGACAGGGGCACGGACACTGAAGCTTTCTTT. Full variable domain (remainder filled in from reference TRBV13 and TRBJ1-1): AAGVIQSPRHLIKEKRETATLKCYPIPRHDTVYWYQQGPGQDPQFLISFYEKMQSDKGSIPDRFSAQQFSDYHSELNMSSLELGDSALYFCASSTFRDRGTDTEAFFGQGTRLTVV.